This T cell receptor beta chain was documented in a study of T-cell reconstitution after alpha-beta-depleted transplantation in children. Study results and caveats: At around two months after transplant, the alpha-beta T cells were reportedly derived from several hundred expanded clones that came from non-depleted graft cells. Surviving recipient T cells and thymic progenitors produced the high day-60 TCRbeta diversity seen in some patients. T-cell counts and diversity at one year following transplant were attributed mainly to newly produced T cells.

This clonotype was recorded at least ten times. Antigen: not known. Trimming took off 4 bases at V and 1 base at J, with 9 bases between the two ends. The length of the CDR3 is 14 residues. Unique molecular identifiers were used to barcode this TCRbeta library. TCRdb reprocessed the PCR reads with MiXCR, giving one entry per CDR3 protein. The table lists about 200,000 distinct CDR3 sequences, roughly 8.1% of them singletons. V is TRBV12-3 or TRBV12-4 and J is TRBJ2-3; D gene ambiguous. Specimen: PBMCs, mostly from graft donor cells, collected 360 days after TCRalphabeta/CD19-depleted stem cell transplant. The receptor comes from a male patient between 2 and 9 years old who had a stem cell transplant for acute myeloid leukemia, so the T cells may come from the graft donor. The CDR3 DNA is TGTGCCAGCAGTTCATTTACAGGCACAGATACGCAGTATTTT. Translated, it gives CASSSFTGTDTQYF.